The following is a TCR beta chain sequence with its context. Its antigen is unidentified. Authors' processing steps: The study built a papillary thyroid cancer distant-metastasis classifier from CDR3 differences across clinicopathological groups. Using MiXCR, TCRdb re-called clones from the PCR reads. TCRdb, not the authors, supplied the V and J calls. The repertoire holds 80,000 to 85,000 clones, roughly an eighth seen once, with approximately 8.8% in the top ten. This sample is drawn from a study of metastatic and nonmetastatic thyroid tumors. Across the study: Comparative analysis of repertoires was undertaken across blood and tumor or nodule tissue obtained from malignant and benign thyroid patients.

This CDR3 has 15 amino acids. The V and J ends lost 1 base and 5 bases respectively, with 12 bases between them. Germline V lookup: CDR1 SGHAT, CDR2 FQDESV (reference sequence). Overall study findings and caveats: Across blood and tumor, TCR beta diversity in malignant thyroid tumors was reportedly significantly higher than in benign nodules.

Before thyroid surgery, none of the patients had received any treatment. This sequence originates from a female donor with papillary thyroid cancer or a benign thyroid nodule (not recorded which). Some clones in this sample may be carry-over from other donors' samples. The chain links TRBV11-1 to TRBJ2-1; D tentatively fits TRBD1 or TRBD2 (5 bases each). The material sequenced was tumor tissue. CDR3 loop: CASSLGQGVDNEQFF. As DNA, the CDR3 is TGTGCCAGCAGCTTAGGTCAGGGAGTTGACAATGAGCAGTTCTTC.